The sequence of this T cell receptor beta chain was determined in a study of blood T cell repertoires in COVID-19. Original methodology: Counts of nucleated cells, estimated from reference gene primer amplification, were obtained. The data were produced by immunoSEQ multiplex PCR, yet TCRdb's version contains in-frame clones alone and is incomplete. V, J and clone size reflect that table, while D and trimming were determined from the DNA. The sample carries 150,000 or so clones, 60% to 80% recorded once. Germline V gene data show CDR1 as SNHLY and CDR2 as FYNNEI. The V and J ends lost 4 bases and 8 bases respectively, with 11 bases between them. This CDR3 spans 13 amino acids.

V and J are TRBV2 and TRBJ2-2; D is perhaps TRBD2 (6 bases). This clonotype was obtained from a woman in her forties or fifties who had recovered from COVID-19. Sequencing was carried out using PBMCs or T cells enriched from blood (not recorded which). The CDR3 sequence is CASSGTSFGELFF. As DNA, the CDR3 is TGTGCCAGCAGTGGCACTAGCTTTGGGGAGCTGTTTTTT. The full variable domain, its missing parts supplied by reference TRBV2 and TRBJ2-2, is EPEVTQTPSHQVTQMGQEVILRCVPISNHLYFYWYRQILGQKVEFLVSFYNNEISEKSEIFDDQFSVERPDGSNFTLKIRSTKLEDSAMYFCASSGTSFGELFFGEGSRLTVL.